This TCR beta chain was recorded in a study of cytomegalovirus exposure and HLA in healthy donors. Vbeta (60) and Jbeta (13) primers were used in the PCR. The repertoire was sequenced with immunoSEQ multiplex PCR; TCRdb's copy has only in-frame clones and lacks some. The sample consists of more than 200,000 clones, under 70% of them appearing once. This clone was seen just once. Sequencing was carried out using PBMCs. This clonotype was obtained from a man aged 40-49 years in good health and CMV-seropositive.

The CDR3 DNA reads TGTGCCAGCAGTCCCCGTGGAGGAAACTATGGCTACACCTTC. This sequence encodes CASSPRGGNYGYTF. The chain links TRBV6-5 to TRBJ1-2, with D hard to call. Trimming cost V 5 bases and J 2 bases, with 12 bases left between them. Per the germline V gene, CDR1 is MNHEY and CDR2 is SVGAGI. CDR3 size: 14 residues.